Following are 23 T cell receptor beta chains from one sample sequenced in a study of blood T cell repertoires in COVID-19. Sequenced by immunoSEQ multiplex PCR; TCRdb stores in-frame clones only, minus some. The sample shows about 26,000 clones, around 85% of them seen only once. The sample consisted of peripheral blood. The receptor source for this set is a man between 50 and 59 years old with active or convalescent COVID-19.

This chain uses TRBV27 with TRBJ2-2; D gene ambiguous. This CDR3 is built from 13 residues. Trimming removed 3 bases from V and 5 bases from J, with 7 bases in between. The V gene's germline CDR1 is MNHEY and CDR2 SMNVEV (reference sequence). The CDR3 bases are TGTGCCAGCAGTTTTTCAACAACCGGGGAGCTGTTTTTT. Its translation is CASSFSTTGELFF.

The CDR3 reads CASSVAGGRETQYF. In DNA, the CDR3 is TGTGCCAGCAGCGTTGCGGGGGGCCGAGAGACCCAGTACTTC. The chain is built from TRBV28 and TRBJ2-5, with TRBD2 matching over 8 bases. This CDR3 is 14 amino acids long. The germline V gene encodes CDR1 MDHEN and CDR2 SYDVKM. V trimming: 6 bases; J trimming: 4 bases; junction bases outside the gene matches: 7.

This chain uses TRBV7-6 with TRBJ2-3, with 8 bases identical to TRBD1. This CDR3 spans 17 amino acids. Germline CDR1 reads SGHVS; CDR2 reads FNYEAQ. V shed 4 bases, J shed 1 base, and the junction held 10 bases outside the gene matches. This CDR3 reads CASSSRQGMGGTDTQYF. The CDR3 nucleotides are TGTGCCAGCAGCTCACGACAGGGGATGGGAGGCACAGATACGCAGTATTTT.

This chain uses TRBV28 with TRBJ1-5; D might be TRBD1 (5 bases). Deletions cut 6 bases from V and 11 bases from J, with 17 bases between. Germline lookup yields CDR1 MDHEN and CDR2 SYDVKM. This CDR3 region has 13 residues. This chain's CDR3 is CASSRQVGGSQHF. CDR3 coding DNA: TGTGCCAGCAGCCGCCAAGTCGGGGGGTCCCAGCATTTT.

The CDR3 sequence: CASSSDSSYEQYF. The CDR3 region has the DNA TGTGCCAGCAGCTCGGACAGCTCCTACGAGCAGTACTTC. The rearrangement uses TRBV5-4 and TRBJ2-7, with D perhaps TRBD1 (6 bases). The CDR3 consists of 13 residues. CDR1 and CDR2 (germline): SGHNT, YYREEE (reference sequence). V lost 3 bases to trimming and J lost 0 bases, with 7 bases between them.

The gene calls are TRBV10-3 and TRBJ1-1; TRBD1 aligns across 7 bases. Germline lookup yields CDR1 ENHRY and CDR2 SYGVKD. This CDR3 comprises 13 residues. Trimming removed 6 bases from V and 4 bases from J; junction bases left unmatched: 5. CDR3 sequence reads: CAIRRGLLTEAFF. DNA for the CDR3: TGTGCCATCAGGAGGGGGCTCCTCACTGAAGCTTTCTTT.

The V call is TRBV11-2, the J call TRBJ1-1; D not certain. Looked up from germline, CDR1 is SGHAT and CDR2 is FQNNGV. The CDR3 covers 13 residues. V dropped 2 bases and J dropped 10 bases, with 14 bases sitting between them. This chain's CDR3 is CASSLSGSGLAFF. The CDR3 DNA reads TGTGCCAGCAGCTTATCAGGTTCTGGCTTAGCTTTCTTT.

This clone has more than one count but fewer than ten. The J gene is TRBJ1-5, the V gene TRBV6-5, with 9 nucleotides matching TRBD1. The germline V gene encodes CDR1 MNHEY and CDR2 SVGAGI. Trimming removed 6 bases from V and 3 bases from J; junction bases left unmatched: 6. CDR3 length: 15 residues. Written as DNA, the CDR3 is TGTGCCAGCAGACAAACAGGGGGCCCCAATCAGCCCCAGCATTTT. This codes for CASRQTGGPNQPQHF.

The CDR3 DNA is TGTGCCAGCAGCGAAGACCGGACGGGGGGGGCAGATACGCAGTATTTT. It yields the protein CASSEDRTGGADTQYF. V usage is TRBV9 and J usage is TRBJ2-3; TRBD2 agrees at 8 bases. The ends lost 3 bases at V and 4 bases at J; junction bases unmatched: 10. CDR3 length: 16 residues. From germline, CDR1 is SGDLS and CDR2 YYNGEE.

The genes are TRBV2 and TRBJ1-2; 10 bases fit TRBD1. V was pared by 6 bases and J by 6 bases, with 10 bases of the junction left unmatched. Per germline, CDR1 SNHLY and CDR2 FYNNEI. This CDR3 is built from 15 residues. DNA of the CDR3: TGTGCCAGCAGGAGGGACAGGGGTGATGAGAATGGCTACACCTTC. Its translation: CASRRDRGDENGYTF. Full variable domain (outside the CDR3, taken from reference TRBV2 and TRBJ1-2): EPEVTQTPSHQVTQMGQEVILRCVPISNHLYFYWYRQILGQKVEFLVSFYNNEISEKSEIFDDQFSVERPDGSNFTLKIRSTKLEDSAMYFCASRRDRGDENGYTFGSGTRLTVV.

The CDR3 is CASSLEGQGSYNEQFF. The CDR3 nucleotides read TGCGCCAGCAGCTTGGAGGGACAGGGATCCTACAATGAGCAGTTCTTC. This chain links TRBV5-1 with TRBJ2-1; TRBD1 matches 9 bases. Germline values: CDR1 SGHRS, CDR2 YFSETQ. V lost 0 bases and J lost 1; bases outside the gene matches: 2. This CDR3 has 16 residues.

This clone was counted between two and nine times. The chain links TRBV15 to TRBJ1-1; D is possibly TRBD1 (6 bases). The germline V gene has CDR1 LNHNV and CDR2 YYDKDF (reference sequence). This CDR3 region has 16 residues. Deletions cut 4 bases from V and 2 bases from J, with 17 bases between. CDR3 DNA: TGTGCCACCAGCACCCCAAAGACAGGCGGTAACACTGAAGCTTTCTTT. It codes for CATSTPKTGGNTEAFF.

The gene calls are TRBV5-1 and TRBJ2-5, with TRBD2 matching 8 bases. The CDR3 sequence is 14 residues long. Germline CDR1 reads SGHRS; CDR2 reads YFSETQ. V trimming: 2 bases; J trimming: 5 bases; junction bases outside the gene matches: 5. CDR3: CASSFREGGETQYF. In nucleotides, the CDR3 is TGCGCCAGCAGCTTCCGGGAGGGGGGGGAGACCCAGTACTTC. The entire variable domain, with the rest obtained from reference TRBV5-1 and TRBJ2-5, is as follows: KAGVTQTPRYLIKTRGQQVTLSCSPISGHRSVSWYQQTPGQGLQFLFEYFSETQRNKGNFPGRFSGRQFSNSRSEMNVSTLELGDSALYLCASSFREGGETQYFGPGTRLLVL.

The chain recombines TRBV5-1 with TRBJ2-1; a weak D match, TRBD1 (6 bases). Looked up from germline, CDR1 is SGHRS and CDR2 is YFSETQ. V lost 0 bases and J lost 2, with 9 bases in between. The CDR3 is made up of 15 amino acids. In DNA, the CDR3 is TGCGCCAGCAGCTTGGTGGGGGCTGCCTACAATGAGCAGTTCTTC. This sequence encodes CASSLVGAAYNEQFF.

The chain recombines TRBV10-1 with TRBJ1-3; D not resolved. This CDR3 has 14 amino acids. Germline V gives CDR1 WNHNN, CDR2 SYGVQD (reference sequence). V shed 0 bases and J shed 2 bases, with 5 bases lying between them. CDR3 sequence (DNA): TGCGCCAGCAGTGAGTCGGGAGCTGGAAACACCATATATTTT. Translating it yields CASSESGAGNTIYF.

This clone was counted once. The V call is TRBV11-3, the J call TRBJ2-1, with D possibly being TRBD2 (5 bases). V was cut by 5 bases and J by 4 bases, with 15 bases left in between. This CDR3 has 15 amino acids. Looked up from germline, CDR1 is SGHNT and CDR2 is YENEEA. The CDR3 sequence: CASSPPRATYNEQFF. In DNA form, the CDR3 reads TGTGCCAGCAGCCCACCGAGGGCAACATACAATGAGCAGTTCTTC. The full variable domain, rest sourced from reference TRBV11-3 and TRBJ2-1, is EAGVVQSPRYKIIEKKQPVAFWCNPISGHNTLYWYLQNLGQGPELLIRYENEEAVDDSQLPKDRFSAERLKGVDSTLKIQPAELGDSAVYLCASSPPRATYNEQFFGPGTRLTVL.

This clone was observed a few times. The chain combines TRBV7-9 with TRBJ2-2; 8 bases fit TRBD2. The CDR3 spans 15 residues. With 6 bases clipped from V and 1 base from J, the junction kept 4 bases outside the gene matches. Per germline, CDR1 SEHNR and CDR2 FQNEAQ (reference sequence). CDR3 sequence (DNA): TGTGCCAGCAGTCCCGGGACTAGGAACACCGGGGAGCTGTTTTTT. Amino acids: CASSPGTRNTGELFF. Using reference TRBV7-9 and TRBJ2-2 for the parts outside the CDR3, the full variable domain is DTGVSQNPRHKITKRGQNVTFRCDPISEHNRLYWYRQTLGQGPEFLTYFQNEAQLEKSRLLSDRFSAERPKGSFSTLEIQRTEQGDSAMYLCASSPGTRNTGELFFGEGSRLTVL.

The V gene is TRBV7-2, the J gene TRBJ1-4; a possible D gene is TRBD1 (6 bases). The germline V gene encodes CDR1 SGHTA and CDR2 FQGNSA. V was cut by 1 base and J by 4 bases, with 7 bases left in between. This CDR3 is 14 amino acids long. The chain's CDR3 is CASSLGQVNEKLFF. As DNA, the CDR3 is TGTGCCAGCAGCTTAGGACAGGTTAATGAAAAACTGTTTTTT. Variable domain in full (rest from reference TRBV7-2 and TRBJ1-4): GAGVSQSPSNKVTEKGKDVELRCDPISGHTALYWYRQSLGQGLEFLIYFQGNSAPDKSGLPSDRFSAERTGGSVSTLTIQRTQQEDSAVYLCASSLGQVNEKLFFGSGTQLSVL.

The V gene is TRBV30, the J gene TRBJ2-7, with 10 nucleotides matching TRBD1. Trimming removed 4 bases from V and 2 bases from J; junction bases left unmatched: 8. The CDR3 is 15 residues long. Germline-derived CDR1 and CDR2 are GTSNPN and SVGIG (reference sequence). The CDR3 protein is CAWNRRDRGPYEQYF. The CDR3 DNA is TGTGCCTGGAATCGAAGGGACAGGGGCCCCTACGAGCAGTACTTC. The complete variable domain, with remaining parts taken from reference TRBV30 and TRBJ2-7, reads SQTIHQWPATLVQPVGSPLSLECTVEGTSNPNLYWYRQAAGRGLQLLFYSVGIGQISSEVPQNLSASRPQDRQFILSSKKLLLSDSGFYLCAWNRRDRGPYEQYFGPGTRLTVT.

This clone was picked up a small number of times. The V gene is TRBV7-9, the J gene TRBJ2-1, with TRBD2 identical over 12 bases. CDR3 length equals 19 residues. Germline V lookup: CDR1 SEHNR, CDR2 FQNEAQ (reference sequence). V lost 1 base and J lost 2; bases outside the gene matches: 9. The CDR3 spells CASSLGAETSGSTYNEQFF. The DNA of the CDR3 is TGTGCCAGCAGCTTAGGGGCGGAGACTAGCGGGAGCACCTACAATGAGCAGTTCTTC.

The chain is built from TRBV7-9 and TRBJ2-5; 14 bases match TRBD2. Trimming cost V 5 bases and J 4 bases; bases outside gene matches: 6. The germline CDR1 and CDR2 sequences are SEHNR and FQNEAQ (reference sequence). The CDR3 consists of 16 residues. CDR3: CASSPTSGGAPETQYF. The CDR3 region has the DNA TGTGCCAGCAGCCCGACTAGCGGGGGGGCACCAGAGACCCAGTACTTC.

The chain employs TRBV24-1 and TRBJ2-3; 9 bases fit TRBD1. Germline lookup yields CDR1 KGHDR and CDR2 SFDVKD. The CDR3 loop spans 15 amino acids. The ends lost 7 bases at V and 5 bases at J; junction bases unmatched: 9. CDR3 bases: TGTGCCACCAGCGGGGGACAGGGAATTCAAGATACGCAGTATTTT. Translation gives CATSGGQGIQDTQYF.

The table lists this clone with a count of one. The chain uses TRBV5-1 and TRBJ1-1, with D uncertain. CDR1 SGHRS and CDR2 YFSETQ come from the germline V gene. V was trimmed by 0 bases and J by 6 bases, leaving 15 bases between them. The CDR3 is 15 residues long. The CDR3 region is CASSLAGKIVSEAFF. In DNA, the CDR3 is TGCGCCAGCAGCTTGGCAGGCAAGATTGTCTCTGAAGCTTTCTTT.